The sequence of this T cell receptor (beta chain) was determined in a study of STAT5B mutations in CD4+ large granular lymphocyte leukemia. The assay was run at survey level. The authors' processing: A productive frequency of 2.59 x 10-5 was the lowest detectable. Sequencing was performed with immunoSEQ multiplex PCR; in TCRdb, only in-frame clones are kept and a portion is missing. The D gene and trimming were derived from the DNA, and the V and J assignments and clone size from that table. The sample holds roughly 5,900 clones; over 75% are singletons and the top ten take approximately 64%. The clonotype originates from an elderly man with CD4+ T-cell large granular lymphocyte leukemia. The sample consisted of PBMCs.

CDR3 loop: CASSLTASGSYEQYF. The CDR3 DNA reads as TGTGCCAGCAGCTTGACCGCTAGCGGGTCCTACGAGCAGTACTTC. V is TRBV5-6 and J is TRBJ2-7, with TRBD2 matching over 8 bases. CDR3 length: 15 amino acids. Trimming removed 1 base from V and 1 base from J; junction bases left unmatched: 4. CDR1 SGHDT and CDR2 YYEEEE come from the germline V gene.